This entry lists 28 T cell receptor beta chains sequenced from one sample in a study of blood T cell repertoires in COVID-19. Data came from immunoSEQ multiplex PCR; TCRdb stores just in-frame clones and leaves some out. This table holds some 40,000 clones, more than 80% found once. Sequences were obtained from peripheral blood. The receptors shown here come from a human donor in a cohort sampled during active or convalescent COVID-19. The donor label of this sample is uncertain.

The chain uses TRBV7-9 and TRBJ2-1; TRBD2 might be the D (5 bases). Looked up from germline, CDR1 is SEHNR and CDR2 is FQNEAQ (reference sequence). The CDR3 covers 13 residues. The CDR3 region has the DNA TGTTCTGTAGTCGCAGCGGCCTACAATGAGCAGTTCTTC. It codes for CSVVAAAYNEQFF.

This clone turned up a few times. The chain has TRBV5-1 and TRBJ2-3, with TRBD2 matching over 15 bases. J was trimmed by 4 bases and V by 4 bases; bases with no gene match: 7. Germline lookup yields CDR1 SGHRS and CDR2 YFSETQ. The CDR3 spans 17 residues. The CDR3 loop reads CASSRGGLAGGADTQYF. The CDR3 bases are TGCGCCAGCAGCCGCGGGGGACTAGCGGGAGGCGCAGATACGCAGTATTTT.

The chain has TRBV5-6 and TRBJ2-1, with 7 bases matching TRBD2. This CDR3 comprises 16 residues. V lost 4 bases, J lost 8 bases, and 15 bases stayed unmatched. The germline V gene encodes CDR1 SGHDT and CDR2 YYEEEE. CDR3 residues: CASSPLGEGTWDEQFF. The CDR3 coding sequence is TGTGCCAGCAGCCCCTTGGGGGAGGGGACTTGGGATGAGCAGTTCTTC.

The genes are TRBV2 and TRBJ2-2, with a weak D call TRBD2 (6 bases). Germline V gene data show CDR1 as SNHLY and CDR2 as FYNNEI. The CDR3 covers 14 residues. V was pared by 6 bases and J by 1 base, with 9 bases between. The CDR3 nucleotides are TGTGCCAGCAGGGGACTTATGAACACCGGGGAGCTGTTTTTT. Translation gives CASRGLMNTGELFF.

J is TRBJ2-7 and V is TRBV7-9; TRBD2 matches 8 bases. Per germline, CDR1 SEHNR and CDR2 FQNEAQ (reference sequence). After removal of 1 base from V and 2 bases from J, the junction contained 10 bases not matched to a gene. The CDR3 sequence is 17 residues long. In DNA, the CDR3 is TGTGCCAGCAGCTTAGAGGGGGGCAGCGGGAGTACCTACGAGCAGTACTTC. It codes for CASSLEGGSGSTYEQYF.

The chain joins TRBV11-3 to TRBJ2-5, with 10 bases lining up with TRBD1. CDR1 is SGHNT and CDR2 is YENEEA in the germline V gene. The trim removed 5 bases at V and 5 bases at J, leaving 11 bases unmatched. This CDR3 is 16 amino acids long. Here the CDR3 reads CASSPLGGQGRETQYF. Written as DNA, the CDR3 is TGTGCCAGCAGCCCCCTGGGGGGACAGGGGAGGGAGACCCAGTACTTC.

The genes are TRBV11-3 and TRBJ2-4; 7 bases agree with TRBD2. The ends lost 0 bases at V and 6 bases at J; junction bases unmatched: 2. The CDR3 consists of 14 residues. In germline, CDR1 is SGHNT, CDR2 YENEEA. CDR3: CASSLEASGNIQYF. CDR3 sequence (DNA): TGTGCCAGCAGCTTAGAGGCTAGCGGAAACATTCAGTACTTC.

The chain has TRBV7-2 and TRBJ2-2; 8 bases match TRBD2. The CDR3 is 17 amino acids. V shed 2 bases, J shed 4 bases, and the junction held 9 bases outside the gene matches. CDR1 and CDR2 (germline): SGHTA, FQGNSA. The CDR3: CASSLKSGGEGTGELFF. Written as DNA, the CDR3 is TGTGCCAGCAGCTTAAAGAGCGGGGGAGAAGGCACCGGGGAGCTGTTTTTT.

The chain recombines TRBV18 with TRBJ1-1; D remains unclear. Germline lookup yields CDR1 KGHSH and CDR2 LQKENI. V lost 3 bases, J lost 1 base, and 18 bases lay in between. This CDR3 is 17 amino acids long. CDR3 loop: CASSPVPLQAQNTEAFF. CDR3 coding DNA: TGTGCCAGCTCACCGGTGCCTCTCCAGGCCCAGAACACTGAAGCTTTCTTT.

CDR3: CASSEAGATDTQYF. As DNA, the CDR3 is TGTGCCAGCAGTGAAGCGGGCGCTACAGATACGCAGTATTTT. The V call is TRBV2, the J call TRBJ2-3, with D unclear. V was clipped by 0 bases and J by 3 bases, with 7 bases between them. Looked up from germline, CDR1 is SNHLY and CDR2 is FYNNEI. CDR3 length equals 14 residues. Variable domain in full (rest from reference TRBV2 and TRBJ2-3): EPEVTQTPSHQVTQMGQEVILRCVPISNHLYFYWYRQILGQKVEFLVSFYNNEISEKSEIFDDQFSVERPDGSNFTLKIRSTKLEDSAMYFCASSEAGATDTQYFGPGTRLTVL.

The genes are TRBV7-6 and TRBJ1-4; 9 bases line up with TRBD1. The ends lost 5 bases at V and 2 bases at J; junction bases unmatched: 6. The CDR3 length is 16 residues. Germline V lookup: CDR1 SGHVS, CDR2 FNYEAQ. The CDR3 DNA is TGTGCCAGCAGCGAGGGACAGGGAAGGACTAATGAAAAACTGTTTTTT. Translated: CASSEGQGRTNEKLFF.

The chain uses TRBV5-1 and TRBJ2-1; 8 positions agree with TRBD2. Germline assignment: CDR1 SGHRS and CDR2 YFSETQ. This CDR3 spans 16 amino acids. The trim removed 3 bases at V and 0 bases at J, leaving 5 bases unmatched. The CDR3 coding sequence is TGCGCCAGCAGCTCGACTAGCGCCAGCTCCTACAATGAGCAGTTCTTC. This encodes CASSSTSASSYNEQFF.

This clone was counted a single time. The chain links TRBV7-8 to TRBJ1-1; TRBD1 is a possible D gene (5 bases). The V gene's germline CDR1 is SGHVS and CDR2 FQNEAQ. The V and J ends lost 5 bases and 8 bases respectively, with 12 bases between them. The CDR3 runs 12 residues. The CDR3 DNA sequence: TGTGCCAGCAGCCTACTTCCAGGGGAAGCTTTCTTT. It yields the protein CASSLLPGEAFF.

V usage is TRBV4-1 and J usage is TRBJ2-1; 13 bases align to TRBD2. The CDR3 covers 18 residues. Germline V gives CDR1 MGHRA, CDR2 YSYEKL. J lost 0 bases, V lost 6 bases, and 8 bases had no gene match. The CDR3 loop reads CASSRGLAGVSSYNEQFF. The CDR3 DNA is TGCGCCAGCAGTCGAGGACTAGCGGGGGTCAGCTCCTACAATGAGCAGTTCTTC.

J is TRBJ2-3 and V is TRBV24-1; D perhaps matches TRBD1 (6 bases). CDR3 length: 14 amino acids. The V and J ends lost 6 bases and 3 bases respectively, with 12 bases between them. Germline assignment: CDR1 KGHDR and CDR2 SFDVKD. The CDR3 region is CATSRGRGTDTQYF. The DNA for the CDR3 is TGTGCCACCAGTCGGGGAAGGGGGACAGATACGCAGTATTTT.

The chain carries TRBV9 and TRBJ2-6; a weak D match, TRBD2 (6 bases). The ends were cut back, 4 bases at V and 0 bases at J, with 14 bases in the middle. Looked up from germline, CDR1 is SGDLS and CDR2 is YYNGEE. The CDR3 is made up of 17 amino acids. Here the CDR3 DNA reads TGTGCCAGCAGCTTCCCCGGGACTGACTCTGGGGCCAACGTCCTGACTTTC. It specifies CASSFPGTDSGANVLTF.

This chain joins TRBV19 and TRBJ2-1; possibly TRBD2 for D (5 bases). The germline V and J ends were trimmed by 7 bases and 0 bases, with 16 bases remaining between them. There are 16 residues in the CDR3. CDR1 and CDR2 (germline): LNHDA, SQIVND (reference sequence). This CDR3 reads CASKRLATGSYNEQFF. The CDR3 region has the DNA TGTGCCAGTAAGCGGCTAGCCACGGGCTCCTACAATGAGCAGTTCTTC.

This rearrangement joins TRBV30 to TRBJ2-1, with D tentatively TRBD2 (7 bases). Trimming stripped 3 bases from V and 7 bases from J, with 19 bases between. Germline CDR1 GTSNPN, CDR2 SVGIG (reference sequence). CDR3 length equals 15 residues. CDR3 coding DNA: TGTGCCTGGAGCCGACAGGCGGGAGTTGGGAATGAGCAGTTCTTC. Translated: CAWSRQAGVGNEQFF.

This sequence joins TRBV4-3 and TRBJ2-7; 9 bases are a match to TRBD1. V was clipped by 4 bases and J by 6 bases; unmatched bases: 16. CDR1 is LGHNA and CDR2 is YSLEER in the germline V gene. The length of the CDR3 is 17 residues. The CDR3 region is CASSPYPAGQGVSEQYF. CDR3 nucleotides: TGCGCCAGCAGCCCCTACCCTGCGGGACAGGGCGTCTCCGAGCAGTACTTC.

The chain combines TRBV27 with TRBJ1-5; D possibly corresponds to TRBD1 (5 bases). The CDR3 spans 16 residues. Per the germline V gene, CDR1 is MNHEY and CDR2 is SMNVEV (reference sequence). Trimming removed 2 bases from V and 11 bases from J, with 22 bases in between. CDR3: CASSLPGLSRQSAQHF. In DNA form, the CDR3 reads TGTGCCAGCAGTTTACCAGGGTTGAGTCGGCAATCAGCCCAGCATTTT.

V usage is TRBV7-3 and J usage is TRBJ2-5, with a tentative D call TRBD1 (6 bases). The CDR3 has 14 amino acids. V gave up 5 bases and J gave up 5 bases, with 15 bases separating them. The germline V gene has CDR1 SGHTA and CDR2 FQGTGA. CDR3 DNA sequence: TGTGCCAGCAGCCCGGGACAAGGGGTTGAGACCCAGTACTTC. Its translation: CASSPGQGVETQYF.

The gene calls are TRBV28 and TRBJ2-7; 8 nucleotides agree with TRBD2. V lost 3 bases, J lost 0 bases, and 7 bases stayed unmatched. This CDR3 has 16 residues. Looked up from germline, CDR1 is MDHEN and CDR2 is SYDVKM. The CDR3 nucleotides read TGTGCCAGCAGTTTGACAGGCGGGAGGCCCTCCTACGAGCAGTACTTC. It codes for CASSLTGGRPSYEQYF.

This clone has just a few counts. This chain joins TRBV4-1 and TRBJ1-3; 7 bases line up with TRBD1. CDR3 size: 17 residues. V gave up 1 base and J gave up 2 bases; unmatched junction bases: 8. The germline gives CDR1 MGHRA, CDR2 YSYEKL. CDR3 amino acids: CASSQAPTGTAGNTIYF. The CDR3 DNA sequence: TGCGCCAGCAGCCAAGCTCCGACAGGGACGGCTGGAAACACCATATATTTT.

The chain has TRBV4-2 and TRBJ1-1, with D maybe TRBD1 (5 bases). Per the germline V gene, CDR1 is LGHNA and CDR2 is YNFKEQ. The V end lost 4 bases, the J end lost 2 bases, and 11 bases lay between the germline ends. The CDR3 length is 14 residues. The CDR3 DNA sequence: TGTGCCAGCAGCCCCAGGGAACGTAACACTGAAGCTTTCTTT. Amino acids: CASSPRERNTEAFF.

The genes are TRBV18 and TRBJ2-5, with 12 bases fitting TRBD2. This CDR3 has 16 amino acids. Germline CDR1 reads KGHSH; CDR2 reads LQKENI. V shed 3 bases, J shed 1 base, and the junction held 3 bases outside the gene matches. The CDR3 nucleotides are TGTGCCAGCTCACCGGGACTAGCGGGTCCCCAAGAGACCCAGTACTTC. It translates to CASSPGLAGPQETQYF.

The chain joins TRBV19 to TRBJ1-1; D not certain. Germline CDR1 is LNHDA and CDR2 is SQIVND (reference sequence). This CDR3 has 12 amino acids. Trimming removed 3 bases at V and 2 bases at J, with 4 bases between. CDR3 sequence (DNA): TGTGCCAGTAGTATGTCAAACACTGAAGCTTTCTTT. Its translation: CASSMSNTEAFF. The full variable domain, in which reference TRBV19 and TRBJ1-1 provide the parts outside the CDR3, is DGGITQSPKYLFRKEGQNVTLSCEQNLNHDAMYWYRQDPGQGLRLIYYSQIVNDFQKGDIAEGYSVSREKKESFPLTVTSAQKNPTAFYLCASSMSNTEAFFGQGTRLTVV.

This sequence joins TRBV4-3 and TRBJ2-3; D is unclear. Per germline, CDR1 LGHNA and CDR2 YSLEER. This CDR3 has 15 amino acids. Trimming stripped 0 bases from V and 0 bases from J, with 7 bases between. CDR3 amino acids: CASSQDRYSTDTQYF. The CDR3 DNA sequence: TGCGCCAGCAGCCAAGACAGGTATAGCACAGATACGCAGTATTTT.

V gene TRBV6-5 combines with J gene TRBJ1-2; D gene uncertain. Looked up from germline, CDR1 is MNHEY and CDR2 is SVGAGI. V was pared by 2 bases and J by 4 bases, with 8 bases between. The CDR3 is 13 amino acids. The CDR3 reads CASSYENIYGYTF. DNA of the CDR3: TGTGCCAGCAGTTACGAGAATATCTATGGCTACACCTTC.